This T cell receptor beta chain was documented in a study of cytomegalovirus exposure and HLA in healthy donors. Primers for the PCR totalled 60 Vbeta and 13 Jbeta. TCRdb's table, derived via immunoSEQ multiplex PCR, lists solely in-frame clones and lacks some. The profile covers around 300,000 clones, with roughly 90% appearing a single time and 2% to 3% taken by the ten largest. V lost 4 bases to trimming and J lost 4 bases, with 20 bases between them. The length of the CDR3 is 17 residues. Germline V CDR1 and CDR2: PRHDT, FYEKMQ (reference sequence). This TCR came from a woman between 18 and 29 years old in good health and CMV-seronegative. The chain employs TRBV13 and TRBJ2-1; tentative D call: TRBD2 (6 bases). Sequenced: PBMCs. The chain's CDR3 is CASSSAWGTGGYNEQFF. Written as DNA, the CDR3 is TGTGCCAGCAGCTCCGCTTGGGGGACTGGCGGGTACAATGAGCAGTTCTTC.